The sequence of this T cell receptor beta chain was determined in a study of OX40 agonist ivuxolimab in advanced cancers. The study, taken as a whole, reports: Low normalized T-cell clonal expansion was additionally recorded for some nonresponders.

Method: immunoSEQ multiplex PCR; TCRdb's copy keeps in-frame clones and lacks some. In the table there are some 90,000 clones, about 89% of which are singletons. Patients had blood sampled at baseline and again on cycle 4 day 1 and cycle 7 day 1. In regard to this clone: Antigen unknown.

In germline, CDR1 is LNHDA, CDR2 SQIVND (reference sequence). V dropped 6 bases and J dropped 4 bases, with 10 bases sitting between them. The CDR3 runs to 13 residues. The V gene is TRBV19, the J gene TRBJ2-1; perhaps TRBD1 as D (5 bases). The specimen comprised CD4+ or CD8+ T cells sorted from blood, sampled in a trial of the OX40 agonist ivuxolimab. The receptor's source is an adult with an advanced solid tumor such as melanoma, head and neck, liver or kidney cancer. The CDR3 region is CASSVQVYNEQFF. The CDR3 DNA is TGTGCCAGTAGCGTACAGGTTTACAATGAGCAGTTCTTC.